A selection of T cell receptor beta chains follows, all from one sample in a study of cytomegalovirus exposure and HLA in healthy donors. Assay: immunoSEQ multiplex PCR; the TCRdb copy retains only in-frame clones and omits some. Of about 140,000 clones listed, roughly 72% were seen once; the top ten hold about 1.7%. Source material: PBMCs. These receptors were collected from a man in his forties or fifties in good health and CMV-seronegative. Both conserved end residues are part of each CDR3. A D gene is named only where the DNA matches it firmly. Clone size appears in some rows only: once, few, many, or a class for an expanded clone.

size	D	V	J	CDR3	DNA
NA	TRBD2	TRBV6-5	TRBJ2-1	CASSYGAGPYNEQFF	TGTGCCAGCAGTTACGGAGCGGGACCGTACAATGAGCAGTTCTTC
NA	NA	TRBV6-5	TRBJ2-5	CASSYWGPGETQYF	TGTGCCAGCAGTTACTGGGGGCCGGGAGAGACCCAGTACTTC
NA	NA	TRBV7-9	TRBJ2-1	CASSRTGRWRNEQFF	TGTGCCAGCAGCCGGACGGGTCGGTGGAGGAATGAGCAGTTCTTC
few	TRBD1	TRBV5-4	TRBJ2-7	CASRFGQGNEQYF	TGTGCCAGCAGATTTGGACAGGGTAACGAGCAGTACTTC
NA	TRBD2	TRBV6-1	TRBJ2-5	CASSEDDGGAETQYF	TGTGCCAGCAGTGAAGACGACGGGGGGGCGGAGACCCAGTACTTC
once	NA	TRBV5-8	TRBJ1-5	CASSTRGQPQHF	TGTGCCAGCAGTACCAGGGGTCAGCCCCAGCATTTT
NA	TRBD2	TRBV2	TRBJ2-2	CASSAGTSGEGDTGELFF	TGTGCCAGCAGCGCCGGGACTAGCGGGGAAGGGGACACCGGGGAGCTGTTTTTT
NA	NA	TRBV10-2	TRBJ1-2	CASSEGRGANYGYTF	TGCGCCAGCAGTGAGGGCAGGGGAGCCAACTATGGCTACACCTTC
NA	TRBD2	TRBV11-1	TRBJ2-1	CASSDLAGVAGNEQFF	TGTGCCAGCAGCGACCTAGCGGGAGTAGCAGGGAATGAGCAGTTCTTC
NA	TRBD1	TRBV19	TRBJ2-2	CASSRYGQGINGELFF	TGTGCCAGTAGTAGATATGGACAGGGTATCAACGGGGAGCTGTTTTTT
few	NA	TRBV4-3	TRBJ1-1	CASSLTWTGNTEAFF	TGCGCCAGCAGCCTCACTTGGACGGGAAACACTGAAGCTTTCTTT
once	TRBD1	TRBV5-6	TRBJ1-2	CASSLGQGGGYTF	TGTGCCAGCAGCTTGGGCCAGGGGGGCGGCTACACCTTC
NA	NA	TRBV15	TRBJ2-1	CAISSYDYNEQFF	TGTGCCATCAGCAGCTACGATTACAATGAGCAGTTCTTC
NA	NA	TRBV27	TRBJ2-7	CAARGMHAEQYF	TGTGCCGCCAGGGGAATGCACGCCGAGCAGTACTTC
NA	TRBD1	TRBV28	TRBJ2-7	CASSSWGVYRQGKTPPYEQYF	TGTGCCAGCAGTTCCTGGGGCGTGTATAGACAGGGGAAAACTCCACCCTACGAGCAGTACTTC
NA	NA	TRBV7-9	TRBJ2-2	CASSFRGSNTGELFF	TGTGCCAGCAGCTTCCGGGGGTCGAACACCGGGGAGCTGTTTTTT
once	NA	TRBV2	TRBJ2-3	CASLDRFRVDTQYF	TGTGCCAGCCTTGACAGGTTTCGGGTAGATACGCAGTATTTT
NA	NA	TRBV5-4	TRBJ1-4	CASSLDRNEKLFF	TGTGCCAGCAGCTTGGACCGGAATGAAAAACTGTTTTTT
NA	TRBD2	TRBV28	TRBJ2-7	CASSPVVAGGFNEQYF	TGTGCCAGCAGCCCGGTTGTAGCGGGAGGATTTAACGAGCAGTACTTC
few	NA	TRBV5-5	TRBJ2-5	CASSLNRVSQETQYF	TGTGCCAGCAGCTTGAACAGGGTATCTCAAGAGACCCAGTACTTC
few	NA	TRBV6-6	TRBJ1-1	CASSYSRETNTEAFF	TGTGCCAGCAGTTACTCTCGGGAAACGAACACTGAAGCTTTCTTT
NA	TRBD1	TRBV5-1	TRBJ2-7	CASSRTGGDEQYF	TGCGCCAGCAGCAGGACAGGGGGGGACGAGCAGTACTTC
NA	TRBD2	TRBV19	TRBJ2-7	CASSMGLAMHYEQYF	TGTGCCAGTAGTATGGGACTAGCGATGCACTACGAGCAGTACTTC
NA	TRBD2	TRBV11-2	TRBJ2-1	CASSLVRGGGAGDEQFF	TGTGCCAGCAGCTTAGTTCGTGGCGGGGGGGCCGGTGATGAGCAGTTCTTC
NA	TRBD2	TRBV27	TRBJ2-3	CASSYYSGRPSTDTQYF	TGTGCCAGCAGTTACTATAGCGGGAGGCCCAGCACAGATACGCAGTATTTT
NA	NA	TRBV18	TRBJ2-6	CASSPRDNSFSGANVLTF	TGTGCCAGCTCACCACGCGACAATTCCTTCTCTGGGGCCAACGTCCTGACTTTC
NA	TRBD1	TRBV10-3	TRBJ2-7	CAISESRTGSNEQYF	TGTGCCATCAGTGAGTCCCGGACAGGGTCAAACGAGCAGTACTTC
NA	TRBD2	TRBV7-9	TRBJ2-7	CASSLVASGVEQYF	TGTGCCAGCAGCTTAGTAGCTAGCGGGGTTGAGCAGTACTTC
NA	TRBD1	TRBV7-9	TRBJ2-7	CASSPRGQVGYEQYF	TGTGCCAGCAGCCCCCGGGGACAGGTAGGCTACGAGCAGTACTTC
NA	TRBD1	TRBV4-1	TRBJ1-4	CASSQDGQAGEKLFF	TGCGCCAGCAGCCAAGACGGACAGGCGGGTGAAAAACTGTTTTTT
NA	TRBD1	TRBV9	TRBJ2-4	CASSAGTGLAKNIQYF	TGTGCCAGCAGCGCCGGGACAGGACTAGCCAAAAACATTCAGTACTTC
NA	NA	TRBV10-1	TRBJ2-1	CASSEGPGNHNEQFF	TGCGCCAGCAGTGAAGGCCCAGGGAACCACAATGAGCAGTTCTTC
few	NA	TRBV28	TRBJ1-3	CASSSGPPGFSGNTIYF	TGTGCCAGCAGTTCGGGTCCTCCAGGGTTCTCTGGAAACACCATATATTTT
NA	TRBD2	TRBV5-6	TRBJ2-1	CASSLEVLADSSYNEQFF	TGTGCCAGCAGCCTGGAGGTACTAGCGGATAGCTCCTACAATGAGCAGTTCTTC
NA	TRBD2	TRBV6-5	TRBJ2-3	CASSTTSGNTDTQYF	TGTGCCAGCAGTACGACTAGCGGGAACACAGATACGCAGTATTTT
NA	NA	TRBV20-1	TRBJ2-5	CSAREETQYF	TGCAGTGCTAGGGAGGAGACCCAGTACTTC
NA	NA	TRBV11-2	TRBJ1-1	CASSHNAEAFF	TGTGCCAGCAGCCACAACGCTGAAGCTTTCTTT
NA	NA	TRBV20-1	TRBJ1-2	CTGGFLLGYTF	TGCACGGGGGGGTTCCTGCTTGGCTACACCTTC
NA	NA	TRBV23-1	TRBJ1-3	CASSLELFEVF	TGCGCCAGCAGTCTCGAACTCTTTGAGGTCTTT
NA	NA	TRBV19	TRBJ2-1	CASTTAGGSYNEQFF	TGTGCCAGTACCACAGCGGGCGGCTCCTACAATGAGCAGTTCTTC
once	TRBD1	TRBV19	TRBJ1-1	CASSKAGGGMNTEAFF	TGTGCCAGTAGTAAGGCAGGGGGCGGCATGAACACTGAAGCTTTCTTT
NA	NA	TRBV7-9	TRBJ2-7	CASSPPPMGGQYF	TGTGCCAGCAGCCCCCCCCCGATGGGGGGGCAGTACTTC
NA	NA	TRBV4-1	TRBJ2-5	CASSQRLGETQYF	TGCGCCAGCAGCCAAAGACTCGGGGAGACCCAGTACTTC
NA	NA	TRBV15	TRBJ1-4	CATSRGGGVEATNEKLFF	TGTGCCACCAGCAGAGGTGGTGGTGTGGAGGCTACTAATGAAAAACTGTTTTTT
NA	NA	TRBV19	TRBJ2-2	CATGGAGTGELFF	TGTGCCACTGGGGGGGCGGGGACCGGGGAGCTGTTTTTT
NA	NA	TRBV6-1	TRBJ2-7	CASSESAAWREQYF	TGTGCCAGCAGTGAATCGGCGGCCTGGAGGGAGCAGTACTTC
NA	NA	TRBV10-1	TRBJ2-1	CATKGGRGFGNEQFF	TGCGCCACCAAAGGGGGTCGTGGGTTCGGCAATGAGCAGTTCTTC
NA	NA	TRBV7-3	TRBJ2-3	CASSPDTDTQYF	TGTGCCAGCAGCCCCGACACGGATACGCAGTATTTT
NA	NA	TRBV19	TRBJ2-7	CASSIDLLYEQYF	TGTGCCAGTAGTATAGATCTCCTCTACGAGCAGTACTTC
few	TRBD2	TRBV4-1	TRBJ2-3	CASSHPGLAEKSTDTQYF	TGCGCCAGCAGCCACCCGGGACTAGCGGAGAAAAGCACAGATACGCAGTATTTT
NA	TRBD2	TRBV4-3	TRBJ2-1	CASSHFSGGVDEQFF	TGCGCCAGCAGCCACTTTAGCGGGGGTGTCGATGAGCAGTTCTTC
once	NA	TRBV30	TRBJ1-2	CAWSPRPGLPNGYTF	TGTGCCTGGAGCCCGAGACCGGGACTTCCAAATGGCTACACCTTC
once	NA	TRBV5-6	TRBJ1-5	CASSLVEVVTGHQPQHF	TGTGCCAGCAGCTTGGTTGAGGTTGTTACAGGGCATCAGCCCCAGCATTTT
NA	TRBD1	TRBV18	TRBJ2-7	CASSYLRDRGEQYF	TGTGCCAGCTCGTACCTCCGGGACAGAGGCGAGCAGTACTTC
NA	NA	TRBV11-2	TRBJ2-4	CASRQPFGKNIQYF	TGTGCCAGCAGACAGCCGTTTGGCAAAAACATTCAGTACTTC